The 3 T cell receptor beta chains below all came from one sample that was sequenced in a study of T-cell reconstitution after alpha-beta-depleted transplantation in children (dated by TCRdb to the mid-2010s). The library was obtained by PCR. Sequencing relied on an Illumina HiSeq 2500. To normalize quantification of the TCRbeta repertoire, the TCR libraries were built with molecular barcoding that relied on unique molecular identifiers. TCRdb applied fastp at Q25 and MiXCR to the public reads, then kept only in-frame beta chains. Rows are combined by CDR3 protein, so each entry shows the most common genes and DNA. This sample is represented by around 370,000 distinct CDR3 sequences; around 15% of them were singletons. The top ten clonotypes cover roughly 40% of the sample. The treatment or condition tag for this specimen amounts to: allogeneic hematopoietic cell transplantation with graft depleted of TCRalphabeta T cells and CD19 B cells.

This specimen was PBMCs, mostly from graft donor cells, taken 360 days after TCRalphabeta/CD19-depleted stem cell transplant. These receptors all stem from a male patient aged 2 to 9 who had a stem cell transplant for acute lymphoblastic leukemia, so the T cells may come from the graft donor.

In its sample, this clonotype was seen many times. The CDR3 sequence: CASSYGGQGGDIQYF. CDR3 sequence (DNA): TGTGCCAGCAGTTATGGTGGGCAGGGAGGAGACATTCAGTACTTC. The V and J genes are TRBV6-5 and TRBJ2-4; tentatively, D is TRBD2 (6 bases). Deletions cut 3 bases from V and 8 bases from J, with 17 bases between. CDR1 and CDR2 (germline): MNHEY, SVGAGI. This CDR3 is built from 15 residues.

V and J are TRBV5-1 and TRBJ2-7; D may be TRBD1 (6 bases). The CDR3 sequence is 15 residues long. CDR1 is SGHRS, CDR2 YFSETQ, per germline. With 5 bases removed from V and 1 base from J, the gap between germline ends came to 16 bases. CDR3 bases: TGCGCCAGCAGTCCCTCAGGGGCGAAATCCTACGAGCAGTACTTC. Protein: CASSPSGAKSYEQYF.

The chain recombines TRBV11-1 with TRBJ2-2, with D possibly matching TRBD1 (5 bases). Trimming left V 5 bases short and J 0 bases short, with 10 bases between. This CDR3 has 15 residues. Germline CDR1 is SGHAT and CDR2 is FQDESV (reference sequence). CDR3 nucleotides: TGTGCCAGCAGCACCCGACAGACGAACACCGGGGAGCTGTTTTTT. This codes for CASSTRQTNTGELFF.